This entry concerns a single T cell receptor (beta chain). Measured with immunoSEQ multiplex PCR; TCRdb has only the in-frame clones, and not every one. The sample carries roughly 400,000 clones, roughly 90% recorded once. The record originates from a study of blood T cell repertoires in COVID-19. At the level of the study: The samples span acute and convalescent COVID-19 from the United States, Italy and Spain. In each case, the material was cDNA or gDNA derived from T cells, B-cell-depleted T cells, or PBMCs.

The length of the CDR3 is 13 residues. V dropped 3 bases and J dropped 2 bases, with 8 bases sitting between them. Germline V gene data show CDR1 as LNHDA and CDR2 as SQIVND (reference sequence). Participants spanned ages about 18 to 89 years and resided in around 25 US areas. Those designated as exposed participants met a COVID-19 case within 2 weeks before study entry. The TCR originated in a woman in her late teens or twenties who had been exposed to COVID-19. The chain carries TRBV19 and TRBJ2-7, with a possible D match to TRBD2 (5 bases). Sequencing input: PBMCs or T cells enriched from blood (not recorded which). CDR3 sequence: CASSIRETYEQYF. In nucleotides, the CDR3 is TGTGCCAGTAGTATTAGGGAGACCTACGAGCAGTACTTC.